This T cell receptor beta chain stems from a study of radiotherapy plus CTLA-4 blockade in lung cancer. Looking at the study overall: An objective response was seen in roughly 20% of patients, and disease control in less than 35%. Findings and caveats of the study: Blood TCR clones of tumor origin expanded after radiotherapy plus ipilimumab.

Assay used: immunoSEQ multiplex PCR; TCRdb lists only in-frame clones, some missing. The sample consists of about 110,000 clones, about 80% of them appearing once. Those patients who had chemo-refractory metastatic non-small-cell lung cancer were given focal radiation along with CTLA-4 blockade through ipilimumab. The CDR3 runs 13 residues. Trimming removed 4 bases at V and 2 bases at J, with 9 bases between. The germline V gene has CDR1 SGDLS and CDR2 YYNGEE. Notes on this clone: Its specificity is unknown.

The source was peripheral blood, collected from a patient treated with radiotherapy plus ipilimumab. The receptor was isolated from a human donor with non-small cell lung cancer that progressed on radiotherapy plus ipilimumab. Some clones in this sample may be carry-over from other donors' samples. This sequence joins TRBV9 and TRBJ1-2, with a weak D call TRBD1 (5 bases). CDR3 amino acids: CASSRDANYGYTF. DNA for the CDR3: TGTGCCAGCAGCCGGGACGCCAACTATGGCTACACCTTC.